The clone carrying this T cell receptor (beta chain) was picked up many times. No antigen is known for it. These data are taken from a study of T cell repertoires in cytomegalovirus infection. Overall study: Indicated by public TCR beta signatures were CMV infection and matching HLA type.

MiXCR was run by TCRdb on the reads, yielding one entry per CDR3 protein. The sample lists more than 200,000 distinct CDR3 sequences, 8% to 9.5% occurring once. Overall study results and limits: There were HLA-C-restricted CMV-specific TCR beta clonotypes dominating the ex vivo response.

Germline V gene data show CDR1 as SGHTA and CDR2 as FQGNSA. Trimming took 4 bases from V and 3 from J, leaving 12 bases between them. The CDR3 totals 14 residues. V gene TRBV7-2 combines with J gene TRBJ1-2; TRBD1 might be the D (5 bases). The sequence came from a human donor in good health (CMV status not recorded). Some clones in this sample may be carry-over from other donors' samples. Sequencing used PBMCs. The chain's CDR3 is CASSSPGHDYGYTF. The CDR3 DNA is TGTGCCAGCAGCTCCCCCGGACACGACTATGGCTACACCTTC.